There are a few counts of the clone carrying this T cell receptor beta chain. Per germline, CDR1 MDHEN and CDR2 SYDVKM. This CDR3 region has 16 residues. J gave up 8 bases and V 1 base, and 13 bases lay outside the gene matches. The entry originates in a study of CD8+ T cells in alopecia areata. At the level of the study: In an open-label trial, patients got 5 to 10 mg tofacitinib twice daily.

Sorting from PBMCs produced CD4+ and CD8+ T cells. cDNA reverse transcribed from extracted RNA served as the sequencing template. Some clones are missing from TCRdb's copy, which holds only in-frame ones; the method was immunoSEQ multiplex PCR. The profile shows approximately 100,000 clones, about 45% of them singletons. The TCR sequence derives from a human donor with alopecia areata. The V and J genes are TRBV28 and TRBJ1-2; 7 nucleotides match TRBD1. Material: CD4+ T cells sorted from blood. The CDR3 spells CASSLSSEGAGGGYTF. CDR3 sequence (DNA): TGTGCCAGCAGTTTATCTTCGGAGGGGGCTGGAGGAGGCTACACCTTC.